This T cell receptor beta chain was found in a study of blood T cell repertoires in COVID-19 (TCRdb year 2020). Some background on the complete study: The collaborator samples originated in the United States, Italy and Spain and spanned the acute and convalescent phases of COVID-19. The dataset comprised deeply sampled blood TCRbeta repertoires from subjects exposed to, actively infected with, or recovered from COVID-19. The material from the prospective study consisted of cDNA or gDNA derived from T cells, B-cell-depleted T cells, or PBMCs. The sample metadata nearly always contained a de-identified subject ID, COVID-19 status, age in years and sex. Samples were obtained from the ongoing ImmuneRACE study (first 160 participants) and from about 1,300 subjects provided by 6 global collaborators. The repertoires were made available in a free public database intended to serve as a resource for research on the immune response to SARS-CoV-2. Where HLA class I and class II types were available, the types were taken from metadata supplied by the sample provider, not from assay-based typing. What the research found in general, with its limitations: Clinical and demographic metadata were provided uncurated, with the amount varying by source and participant.

TCRbeta CDR3 regions were amplified from genomic DNA by means of the immunoSEQ Assay, a bias-controlled multiplex PCR. In the source study's methods: Nucleated cell counts per sample were estimated from amplification of reference gene primers within the assay. Sequence reads were collapsed and filtered to measure the absolute abundance of every unique TCRbeta CDR3 rearrangement. Productive Simpson clonality was computed per sample as the square root of Simpson's diversity index over productive rearrangements. TCRdb holds this immuneACCESS table with in-frame rearrangements only. Some clones are missing; in checked studies, unresolved V genes explain under half, and the rest has no known cause. The D gene and trimming were derived from the DNA, and the V and J assignments and clone size from that table. This sample comprises roughly 160,000 clones, about 82% of them detected only once. The ten largest clones take up approximately 7% of the sample.

Collaborating institutions collected whole blood in K2EDTA tubes following their own protocols. For TCRbeta analysis, collaborators shipped samples in one of three forms: frozen whole blood, isolated PBMCs, or DNA extracted from either of those sample types. The CDR3 starts with the cysteine, ends with the phenylalanine, and has 13 residues. Only the CDR3 DNA stays, 39 bases, in frame from base 1. V lost 7 bases and J lost 6 bases; the stretch between them is 13 bases long. Via the germline V gene (reference sequence), CDR1 is LNHDA and CDR2 SQIVND. On this clone: This clone's antigen is unknown. Per-base qualities were not stored, and no clone one base away is much larger.

The sequenced material came from peripheral blood. This sequence uses TRBV19 and TRBJ2-1, and possibly TRBD2, on 5 matching bases. This TCR was recovered from a man aged 45-65 years with active or convalescent COVID-19. The sequenced DNA is TGTGCCAGTAAGGCTGGACTTCTCAATGAGCAGTTCTTC. Its translation reads: CASKAGLLNEQFF.